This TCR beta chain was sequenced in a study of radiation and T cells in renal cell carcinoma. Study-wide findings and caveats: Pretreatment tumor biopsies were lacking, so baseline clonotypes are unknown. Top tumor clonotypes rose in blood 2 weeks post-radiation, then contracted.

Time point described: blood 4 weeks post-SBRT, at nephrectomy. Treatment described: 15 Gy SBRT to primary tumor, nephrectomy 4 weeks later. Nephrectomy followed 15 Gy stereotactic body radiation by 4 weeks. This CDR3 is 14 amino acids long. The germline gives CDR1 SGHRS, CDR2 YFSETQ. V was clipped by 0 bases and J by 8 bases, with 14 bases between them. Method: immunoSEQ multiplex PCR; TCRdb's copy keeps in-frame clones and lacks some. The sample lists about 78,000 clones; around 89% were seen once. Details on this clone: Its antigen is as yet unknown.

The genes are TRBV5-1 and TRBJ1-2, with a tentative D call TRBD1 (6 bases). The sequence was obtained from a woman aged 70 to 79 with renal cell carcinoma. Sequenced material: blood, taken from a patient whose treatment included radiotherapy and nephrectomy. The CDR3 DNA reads TGCGCCAGCAGCTTGGATCTACAGGGTTTAGGCTACACCTTC. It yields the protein CASSLDLQGLGYTF.